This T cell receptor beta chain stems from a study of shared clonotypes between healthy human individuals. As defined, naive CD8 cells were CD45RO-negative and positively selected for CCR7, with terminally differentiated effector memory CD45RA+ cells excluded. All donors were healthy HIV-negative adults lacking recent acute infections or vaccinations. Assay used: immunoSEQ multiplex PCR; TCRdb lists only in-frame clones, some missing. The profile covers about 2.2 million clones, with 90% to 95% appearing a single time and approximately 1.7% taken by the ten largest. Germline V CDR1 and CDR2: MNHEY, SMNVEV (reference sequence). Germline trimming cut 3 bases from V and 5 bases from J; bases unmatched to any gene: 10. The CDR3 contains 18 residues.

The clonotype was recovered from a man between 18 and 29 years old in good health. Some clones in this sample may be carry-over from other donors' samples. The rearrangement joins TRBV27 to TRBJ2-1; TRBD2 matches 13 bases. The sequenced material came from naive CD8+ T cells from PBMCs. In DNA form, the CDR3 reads TGTGCCAGCAGTTTCATACGGACTAGCGGGAGTGTCGACAATGAGCAGTTCTTC. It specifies CASSFIRTSGSVDNEQFF.